This T cell receptor beta chain was sequenced for a study of a mutant IDH1 vaccine in newly diagnosed glioma (dated by TCRdb to about 2021). Study-level background: Vaccination began 4-6 weeks after radiotherapy alone, or alongside temozolomide cycles in the chemotherapy-containing groups. For exploratory analyses, longitudinal TCRB deep sequencing was carried out in about two dozen treated patients wherever samples were available. Prior to enrollment, standard therapy consisting of radiotherapy alone, temozolomide alone, or radiochemotherapy with temozolomide had been administered to patients, with the combination being received by most patients. Of the approximately 32 treated patients, about 62% were male and approximately 40% were female, and the mean age was around 40 years. Peripheral blood was collected at six visits: V03 (baseline), V05, V07, V10, V12 and V13. The week-35 safety follow-up was designated visit V12, and the week-47 end of study was designated visit V13.

A remark on this clone: Its antigen has not been determined. Per-base qualities were not stored, and no clone one base away is much larger.

Library preparation employed the immunoSEQ multiplex PCR assay. Rearranged TCR beta chain sequences were amplified with the hsTCRB Kit following the manufacturer's protocol. An Illumina MiSeq was used to sequence the TCRB libraries. The authors' pipeline ran thus. The kit vendor's proprietary platform handled demultiplexing, trimming and gene mapping. This immuneACCESS table, as held by TCRdb, lists in-frame sequences with V and J called but not all clones. Of the missing ones, under half trace to an unresolved V gene in checked studies; the others have no known cause. V and J calls and clone size follow that table, whereas D and trimming were derived from the DNA. In all, the sample holds about 48,000 clones, and 79% of those were seen once. The ten largest account for around 6.7% of the sample. At the junction V is shortened by 5 bases and J by 5 bases, with 15 bases in between. The germline V gene supplies CDR1 SGHNT and CDR2 YENEEA. Measured from the cysteine to the phenylalanine, the CDR3 is 15 residues long. Left in the record is the CDR3 DNA by itself, 45 bases read in frame from the first base.

The study at large found these results: PBMC samples for TCRB deep sequencing were selected based on availability. No apparent relationship was observed between pseudoprogression and alterations in the top peripheral T cell clonotypes detected by TCRB sequencing. Immune responses induced by the vaccine were seen in more than 85% of patients across multiple MHC alleles. It was noted by the authors that analyses of patient blood samples could not be reproduced owing to sample limitations.

The meaning of the sample's time point label: week 35, safety follow-up. Every vaccine dose consisted of 300 ug of a 20-mer mutant IDH1 peptide in Montanide, administered subcutaneously together with topical imiquimod. Patients received eight vaccinations in weeks 1, 3, 5, 7, 11, 15, 19 and 23, corresponding to visits V03 through V10. Newly diagnosed WHO grade 3 or 4 IDH1-mutant astrocytomas showing loss of nuclear ATRX were present in the donors. The samples were drawn from NOA16, a multicentre, single-arm, open-label phase I trial in Germany that tested a mutant IDH1 peptide vaccine in humans for the first time. The DNeasy Blood and Tissue Kit was used to extract genomic DNA from EDTA blood for TCRB sequencing.

The V gene is TRBV11-3 and the J gene is TRBJ2-2; the D segment might be TRBD1 or TRBD2, since each matches 5 bases. The clonotype comes from a man aged 35-49 years with glioma. Sequenced material: PBMCs, taken from a glioma patient whose treatment included an IDH1 peptide vaccine. The DNA is TGTGCCAGCAGCCTTACCGGGGCCGTGACCGGGGAGCTGTTTTTT. Its translation is CASSLTGAVTGELFF. The variable domain in full, with residues beyond the CDR3 obtained from the reference TRBV11-3 and TRBJ2-2 genes, is EAGVVQSPRYKIIEKKQPVAFWCNPISGHNTLYWYLQNLGQGPELLIRYENEEAVDDSQLPKDRFSAERLKGVDSTLKIQPAELGDSAVYLCASSLTGAVTGELFFGEGSRLTVL.